This paragraph reports one T cell receptor beta chain. Antigen specificity is unknown. This sample is part of a study of shared clonotypes between healthy human individuals. Whole-study findings and limits: Clonotypes shared by all four donors outscored non-shared clonotypes in generation probability.

The study drew its donors from healthy HIV-negative adults without recent acute infections or vaccinations. The CDR3 spans 13 residues. V lost 5 bases and J lost 6, with 8 bases in between. The V gene's germline CDR1 is MRHNA and CDR2 SNTAGT. Across several immunoSEQ plates, the genomic DNA of each subset was split evenly. Assay: immunoSEQ multiplex PCR; the TCRdb copy retains only in-frame clones and omits some. Found here are roughly 2.5 million clones, about 92% of them singletons; the top ten hold 0.14%. The chain joins TRBV6-4 to TRBJ1-6; D remains ambiguous. The origin of this receptor is a man between 18 and 35 years old in good health. Sequencing was carried out using naive CD4+ T cells sorted from blood. Sample subset: CD45RA+ positively selected. CDR3 sequence reads: CASSSEANSPLHF. The CDR3 DNA sequence: TGTGCCAGCAGTTCCGAAGCTAATTCACCCCTCCACTTT.